One and the same sample provided the 17 T cell receptor beta chains below, sequenced in a study of untreated major depressive disorder. Profiling relied on immunoSEQ multiplex PCR, and the TCRdb table lists in-frame clones only, not all of them. Of 20,000 to 25,000 clones in the sample, approximately 92% were seen once. Sequenced: CD4+ T cells from PBMCs. Receptors were obtained from a man aged 25-40 years in good health.

This clone appeared once. The rearrangement joins TRBV11-1 to TRBJ2-7, with 8 bases matching TRBD2. The CDR3 loop spans 18 amino acids. Germline V gene sequence: CDR1 SGHAT, CDR2 FQDESV (reference sequence). With 5 bases clipped from V and 0 bases from J, the junction kept 15 bases outside the gene matches. The CDR3 region has the DNA TGTGCCAGCAGCCGCACTTTCCAGACTAGCGTGAGCTCCTACGAGCAGTACTTC. Protein sequence: CASSRTFQTSVSSYEQYF. Full variable domain (remainder filled in from reference TRBV11-1 and TRBJ2-7): EAEVAQSPRYKITEKSQAVAFWCDPISGHATLYWYRQILGQGPELLVQFQDESVVDDSQLPKDRFSAERLKGVDSTLKIQPAELGDSAMYLCASSRTFQTSVSSYEQYFGPGTRLTVT.

V usage is TRBV9 and J usage is TRBJ2-3; perhaps TRBD1 as D (5 bases). Germline-derived CDR1 and CDR2 are SGDLS and YYNGEE. Trimming cost V 0 bases and J 0 bases, with 11 bases left between them. The CDR3 totals 16 residues. CDR3 protein: CASSVAGFSSTDTQYF. The CDR3 nucleotides are TGTGCCAGCAGCGTAGCAGGGTTCTCAAGCACAGATACGCAGTATTTT. The entire variable domain, with the rest obtained from reference TRBV9 and TRBJ2-3, is as follows: DSGVTQTPKHLITATGQRVTLRCSPRSGDLSVYWYQQSLDQGLQFLIQYYNGEERAKGNILERFSAQQFPDLHSELNLSSLELGDSALYFCASSVAGFSSTDTQYFGPGTRLTVL.

This clone appeared a few times. The gene calls are TRBV7-9 and TRBJ2-1; either TRBD1 or TRBD2 may supply D (5 bases each). CDR1 SEHNR and CDR2 FQNEAQ come from the germline V gene (reference sequence). V lost 7 bases to trimming and J lost 8 bases, with 18 bases between them. The CDR3 has 14 residues. For the CDR3, the DNA is TGTGCCAGCACTCCGTGGAGTGGGACGGATGAGCAGTTCTTC. Protein sequence: CASTPWSGTDEQFF.

The chain links TRBV7-8 to TRBJ2-2; 7 bases agree with TRBD2. The V gene's germline CDR1 is SGHVS and CDR2 FQNEAQ. With 4 bases clipped from V and 5 bases from J, the junction kept 19 bases outside the gene matches. The CDR3 has 19 amino acids. CDR3 amino acids: CASSSPHRRTGGSTGELFF. The CDR3 DNA sequence: TGTGCCAGCAGCTCGCCCCATAGGAGAACGGGAGGTTCAACCGGGGAGCTGTTTTTT.

The chain recombines TRBV27 with TRBJ1-2, with D maybe TRBD1 (6 bases). Germline values: CDR1 MNHEY, CDR2 SMNVEV (reference sequence). This CDR3 is built from 14 residues. Trimming pared 6 bases from V and 8 bases from J, leaving 19 bases between. For the CDR3, the DNA is TGTGCCAGCAGCTTGTACAGGGACTCTCGCGGCTACACCTTC. The encoded protein is CASSLYRDSRGYTF.

This clone was observed once. The V and J genes are TRBV10-3 and TRBJ1-2; maybe TRBD1 (6 bases). CDR1 is ENHRY and CDR2 is SYGVKD in the germline V gene. The ends were cut back, 0 bases at V and 4 bases at J, with 12 bases in the middle. The CDR3 is 15 residues long. CDR3 loop: CAISESSRGAYGYTF. CDR3 nucleotides: TGTGCCATCAGTGAGTCAAGTAGGGGGGCCTATGGCTACACCTTC.

The chain is built from TRBV20-1 and TRBJ1-3; D is unresolved. From germline, CDR1 is DFQATT and CDR2 SNEGSKA (reference sequence). The CDR3 consists of 11 residues. The V end was cut by 5 bases, the J end by 3 bases, with 5 bases between. The CDR3 region is CSASSGNTIYF. CDR3 nucleotides: TGCAGTGCTTCCAGTGGAAACACCATATATTTT.

This CDR3 is CASSTASYGYTF. CDR3 DNA sequence: TGTGCCAGCAGTACGGCGTCCTATGGCTACACCTTC. The chain combines TRBV6-6 with TRBJ1-2; D call uncertain. This CDR3 has 12 amino acids. V was clipped by 5 bases and J by 4 bases, with 8 bases between them. In germline, CDR1 is MNHNY, CDR2 SVGAGI (reference sequence).

The J gene is TRBJ1-3, the V gene TRBV7-3; D may be TRBD1 (6 bases). The CDR3 is 15 amino acids. The V gene's germline CDR1 is SGHTA and CDR2 FQGTGA. V shed 5 bases and J shed 4 bases, with 15 bases lying between them. The CDR3 loop is CASSTSTGYGNTIYF. The CDR3 nucleotides read TGTGCCAGCAGCACTTCAACAGGGTACGGAAACACCATATATTTT.

The rearrangement links TRBV9 to TRBJ1-1; no firm D call. The CDR3 extends over 14 amino acids. The V end was cut by 0 bases, the J end by 4 bases, with 10 bases between. CDR1 is SGDLS, CDR2 YYNGEE, per germline. CDR3 in amino acids: CASSVAPASTEAFF. The DNA for the CDR3 is TGTGCCAGCAGCGTAGCCCCAGCAAGCACTGAAGCTTTCTTT.

CDR3: CASSSGQGPYNEQFF. DNA for the CDR3: TGTGCCAGCAGCTCGGGACAGGGGCCCTACAATGAGCAGTTCTTC. The chain recombines TRBV9 with TRBJ2-1, with 10 bases lining up with TRBD1. CDR3 length equals 15 residues. With V trimmed by 4 bases and J by 2 bases, 3 bases remained unmatched. The germline V gene has CDR1 SGDLS and CDR2 YYNGEE.

This clone showed up just once. J is TRBJ2-3 and V is TRBV11-2; no reliable D call. Trimming shortened V by 1 base and J by 0 bases, and 11 bases separated the two germline ends. Germline assignment: CDR1 SGHAT and CDR2 FQNNGV. The CDR3 is 16 amino acids. The CDR3 spells CASSLGTRSSTDTQYF. The CDR3 region has the DNA TGTGCCAGCAGCTTAGGGACGCGGTCTAGCACAGATACGCAGTATTTT.

A few counts support this clone. This chain joins TRBV5-1 and TRBJ2-7; TRBD1 or TRBD2 may be the D gene (5 bases each). The V end was cut by 0 bases, the J end by 5 bases, with 12 bases between. The CDR3 length is 14 residues. In germline, CDR1 is SGHRS, CDR2 YFSETQ. CDR3 DNA sequence: TGCGCCAGCAGCTTGGCAACGGGGCTCAACGAGCAGTACTTC. This gives the protein CASSLATGLNEQYF.

The V gene is TRBV5-5, the J gene TRBJ2-3, with 7 bases fitting TRBD1. CDR3 size: 16 residues. The germline gives CDR1 SGHKS, CDR2 YYEKEE (reference sequence). J gave up 1 base and V 4 bases, and 9 bases lay outside the gene matches. The CDR3, as DNA: TGTGCCAGCAGCCCCCTACCAGGGGGAGGCACAGATACGCAGTATTTT. This translates into CASSPLPGGGTDTQYF.

CDR3 residues: CASSRGAIYEQYF. CDR3 nucleotides: TGTGCCAGCAGCCGAGGGGCGATCTACGAGCAGTACTTC. J is TRBJ2-7 and V is TRBV11-3; D is perhaps TRBD1 or TRBD2 (5 bases each). V was shortened by 5 bases and J by 3 bases, with 11 bases between the two germline ends. CDR1 and CDR2 from the germline V gene are SGHNT and YENEEA. The CDR3 has 13 residues.

The CDR3 DNA reads as TGTGCCAGCAGCCTAACGACAGGGGCAGTGTTGGCTAGCAATCAGCCCCAGCATTTT. It encodes CASSLTTGAVLASNQPQHF. This sequence joins TRBV7-9 and TRBJ1-5; 8 positions agree with TRBD1. The V gene end was trimmed by 5 bases and the J gene end by 0 bases; junction bases not matched to a gene: 15. Germline values: CDR1 SEHNR, CDR2 FQNEAQ (reference sequence). The CDR3 has 19 amino acids.

This clone was counted a single time. The chain employs TRBV6-6 and TRBJ1-3, with 9 bases matching TRBD1. CDR3 size: 15 residues. The germline V gene has CDR1 MNHNY and CDR2 SVGAGI (reference sequence). J was trimmed by 0 bases and V by 6 bases; bases with no gene match: 3. CDR3 amino acids: CASSQTGGSGNTIYF. CDR3 bases: TGTGCCAGCAGCCAGACAGGGGGCTCTGGAAACACCATATATTTT.